This T cell receptor (beta chain) was sequenced during a study of T-cell memory formation after mild COVID-19. From the 5' RACE reads, TCRdb called clonotypes with MiXCR, one entry per CDR3 protein. The sample lists about 610,000 distinct CDR3 sequences, around 15% occurring once. The germline gives CDR1 LGHDT, CDR2 YNNKEL (reference sequence). The CDR3 contains 19 residues. Trimming removed 3 bases from V and 5 bases from J; junction bases left unmatched: 20. This clonotype was seen at least ten times. This receptor was obtained from an adult woman who had mild COVID-19 (a few samples of this study predate the infection). Cell type and time point are not known. The gene calls are TRBV3-1 and TRBJ2-5, with 8 bases lining up with TRBD1. Sequenced input: PBMCs or a T cell subset sorted from them (not recorded which). CDR3 in amino acids: CASSQPGGVLRAVGETQYF. As DNA, the CDR3 is TGTGCCAGCAGCCAGCCAGGGGGCGTACTCCGAGCCGTCGGGGAGACCCAGTACTTC.